These T cell receptor beta chains were read from a single sample in a study of T cells after yellow fever vaccination. A single record per CDR3 protein comes from TCRdb applying MiXCR to the 5' RACE reads. The data hold 200,000 to 300,000 distinct CDR3 sequences, with about an eighth observed a single time. Source: CD4+ T cells sorted from PBMCs, taken 45 days after the yellow fever booster vaccination. The origin of the receptors is a man aged 25 to 45 who received the YFV17D yellow fever vaccine. The CDR3 runs from the conserved cysteine through the conserved F or W. The D gene is left open where the match is weak. Rows give clone size only sometimes, using once, few, many, or a class for an expanded clone.

j_call clone_size d_call v_call cdr3_aa cdr3_nt
TRBJ2-2 few - TRBV20-1 CSARDPPGGELFF TGCAGTGCTAGAGATCCGCCGGGAGGGGAGCTGTTTTTT
TRBJ1-4 - - TRBV7-2 CASSLAPADNEKLFF TGTGCCAGCAGCTTAGCCCCGGCGGATAATGAAAAACTGTTTTTT
TRBJ1-1 few TRBD1 TRBV13 CASSRQGLGTTEAFF TGTGCCAGCAGCCGACAGGGCCTTGGGACGACTGAAGCTTTCTTT
TRBJ2-7 few - TRBV29-1 CSAVIGQFYEQYF TGCAGCGCCGTCATCGGACAGTTCTACGAGCAGTACTTC
TRBJ2-2 few TRBD2 TRBV20-1 CSALSGSDTGELFF TGCAGTGCTCTTAGCGGGAGCGACACCGGGGAGCTGTTTTTT
TRBJ1-1 few - TRBV3-1 CASSHRKLNTEAFF TGTGCCAGCAGCCACCGGAAACTGAACACTGAAGCTTTCTTT
TRBJ1-6 few - TRBV4-2 CASSQALSEMPLHF TGTGCCAGCAGCCAAGCCCTAAGTGAGATGCCCCTCCACTTT
TRBJ2-2 few - TRBV7-3 CASSSDNTGELFF TGTGCCAGCAGCTCGGACAACACCGGGGAGCTGTTTTTT
TRBJ2-3 few - TRBV7-3 CASSDSRAPDTQYF TGTGCCAGCAGCGACAGTAGGGCCCCAGATACGCAGTATTTT
TRBJ1-2 few TRBD1 TRBV2 CASSDRGGLGYGYTF TGTGCCAGCAGCGATAGAGGGGGCCTGGGCTATGGCTACACCTTC
TRBJ2-1 - TRBD2 TRBV12-3/TRBV12-4 CASSFQPGGYNEQFF TGTGCCAGCAGTTTCCAGCCGGGAGGGTACAATGAGCAGTTCTTC
TRBJ2-7 few - TRBV6-5 CASLERGNYYYEQYF TGTGCCAGCTTGGAACGGGGGAACTACTACTACGAGCAGTACTTC
TRBJ2-5 many TRBD1 TRBV12-3/TRBV12-4 CASSFGQGRETQYF TGTGCCAGCAGCTTCGGACAGGGTAGAGAGACCCAGTACTTC
TRBJ2-7 - TRBD1 TRBV10-3 CAASTGVIDEQYF TGTGCCGCTTCGACAGGGGTAATCGACGAGCAGTACTTC
TRBJ2-1 - - TRBV3-1 CASSQDLVRGPRDF TGTGCCAGCAGCCAAGATCTTGTCCGTGGCCCCAGGGACTTC
TRBJ2-4 few - TRBV20-1 CSARDEVRELAKNIQYF TGCAGTGCTAGAGATGAGGTGCGGGAACTAGCCAAAAACATTCAGTACTTC
TRBJ2-5 few - TRBV12-3/TRBV12-4 CASNTRGAETQYF TGTGCCAGCAATACTCGGGGGGCAGAGACCCAGTACTTC
TRBJ1-6 - - TRBV4-3 CASSQDTGRGSPLHF TGCGCCAGCAGCCAAGATACAGGCCGGGGTTCACCCCTCCACTTT
TRBJ1-2 few TRBD1 TRBV24-1 CATSGPGQGAGGYTF TGTGCCACCAGTGGTCCGGGACAGGGGGCTGGTGGCTACACCTTC
TRBJ1-4 few - TRBV19 CASSISVATATNEKLFF TGTGCCAGTAGTATATCGGTGGCAACTGCAACTAATGAAAAACTGTTTTTT
TRBJ2-7 few TRBD1 TRBV29-1 CSARGQNYEQYF TGCAGCGCCCGGGGACAGAACTACGAGCAGTACTTC
TRBJ2-5 - - TRBV7-8 CASSPSPASEETQYF TGTGCCAGCAGCCCCTCGCCGGCTAGCGAAGAGACCCAGTACTTC
TRBJ2-2 - - TRBV7-2 CASSSYLGGTGELFF TGTGCCAGCAGCTCCTACCTAGGTGGCACCGGGGAGCTGTTTTTT
TRBJ2-5 - - TRBV20-1 CSVSPNPSETQYF TGCAGTGTTAGCCCCAACCCCTCGGAGACCCAGTACTTC
TRBJ2-3 - - TRBV9 CASSVDARADTQYF TGTGCCAGCAGCGTGGACGCAAGGGCAGATACGCAGTATTTT
TRBJ2-1 few - TRBV12-3/TRBV12-4 CASSWTGGQVEQFF TGTGCCAGCAGTTGGACTGGAGGCCAAGTTGAGCAGTTCTTC
TRBJ2-3 - TRBD2 TRBV7-2 CASSRMGLATDTQYF TGTGCCAGCAGCCGAATGGGACTAGCTACAGATACGCAGTATTTT
TRBJ2-3 many - TRBV10-3 CATGSTDTQYF TGTGCCACCGGAAGCACAGATACGCAGTATTTT
TRBJ2-7 - - TRBV10-3 CAISEGDYEQYF TGTGCCATCAGTGAGGGAGATTACGAGCAGTACTTC
TRBJ1-5 - - TRBV20-1 CSAGGRDQPQHF TGCAGTGCAGGTGGCCGAGATCAGCCCCAGCATTTT
TRBJ1-5 many - TRBV12-3/TRBV12-4 CASSFGSNQPQHF TGTGCCAGCAGTTTTGGGAGCAATCAGCCCCAGCATTTT
TRBJ2-7 - - TRBV15 CATSRDLGWKEYF TGTGCCACCAGCAGAGATCTCGGATGGAAAGAGTACTTC
TRBJ2-1 few TRBD2 TRBV5-1 CASSPTLAGTRSYNEQFF TGCGCCAGCAGCCCTACACTAGCGGGCACCCGCTCCTACAATGAGCAGTTCTTC
TRBJ2-1 - - TRBV21-1 CASSKALLSGEREECVF TGTGCCAGCAGCAAAGCCCTCCTTAGTGGAGAGCGGGAGGAATGCGTCTTC
TRBJ2-7 - - TRBV4-3 CASSQGAFSYEQYF TGCGCCAGCAGCCAAGGTGCCTTCTCCTACGAGCAGTACTTC
TRBJ2-1 few TRBD2 TRBV3-1 CASSYYAGGYNEQFF TGTGCCAGCAGCTACTATGCGGGAGGGTACAATGAGCAGTTCTTC
TRBJ2-7 - - TRBV7-8 CASSYLQGYEQYF TGTGCCAGCAGCTACCTACAGGGTTACGAGCAGTACTTC
TRBJ2-3 - TRBD1 TRBV7-6 CASSPWGQGTDTQYF TGTGCCAGCAGCCCCTGGGGACAGGGCACAGATACGCAGTATTTT
TRBJ2-7 - TRBD1 TRBV20-1 CSALGQGYVWQYF TGCAGTGCCCTCGGACAGGGCTACGTTTGGCAGTACTTC
TRBJ1-5 few - TRBV15 CATSSSSLLGPTNQPQHF TGTGCCACCAGCAGTTCCTCGTTACTGGGGCCGACTAATCAGCCCCAGCATTTT
TRBJ2-3 - TRBD2 TRBV7-2 CASSFDPGLASIDTQYF TGTGCCAGCAGCTTCGACCCGGGACTAGCGTCGATCGATACGCAGTATTTT
TRBJ2-1 - - TRBV12-3/TRBV12-4 CASTPTLGGGRNEQFF TGTGCCAGCACCCCGACGTTGGGGGGGGGGCGGAATGAGCAGTTCTTC